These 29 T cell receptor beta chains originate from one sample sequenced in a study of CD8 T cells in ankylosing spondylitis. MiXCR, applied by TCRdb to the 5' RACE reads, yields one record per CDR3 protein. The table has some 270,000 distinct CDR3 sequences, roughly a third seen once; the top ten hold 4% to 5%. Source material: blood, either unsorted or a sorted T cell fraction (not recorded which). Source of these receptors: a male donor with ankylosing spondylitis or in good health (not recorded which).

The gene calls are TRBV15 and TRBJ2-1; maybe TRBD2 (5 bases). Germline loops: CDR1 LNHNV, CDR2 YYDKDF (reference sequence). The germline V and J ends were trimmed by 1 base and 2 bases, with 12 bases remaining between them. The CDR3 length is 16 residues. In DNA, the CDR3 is TGTGCCACCAGCAGAGTGTCCCCGGGGACCTACAATGAGCAGTTCTTC. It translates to CATSRVSPGTYNEQFF.

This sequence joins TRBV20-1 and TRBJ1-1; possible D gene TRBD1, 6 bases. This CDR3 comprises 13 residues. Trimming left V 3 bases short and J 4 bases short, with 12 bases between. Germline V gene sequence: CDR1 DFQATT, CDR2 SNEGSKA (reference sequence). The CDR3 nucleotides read TGCAGTGCTAGCGACAGGAGGGCCACTGAAGCTTTCTTT. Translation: CSASDRRATEAFF.

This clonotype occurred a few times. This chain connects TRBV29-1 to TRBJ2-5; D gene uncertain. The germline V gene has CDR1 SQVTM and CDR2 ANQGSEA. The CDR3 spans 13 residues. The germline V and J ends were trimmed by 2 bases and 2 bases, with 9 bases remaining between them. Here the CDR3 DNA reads TGCAGCGTTGAACTGGGGATTCAAGAGACCCAGTACTTC. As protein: CSVELGIQETQYF. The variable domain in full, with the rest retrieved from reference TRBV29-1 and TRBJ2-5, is SAVISQKPSRDICQRGTSLTIQCQVDSQVTMMFWYRQQPGQSLTLIATANQGSEATYESGFVIDKFPISRPNLTFSTLTVSNMSPEDSSIYLCSVELGIQETQYFGPGTRLLVL.

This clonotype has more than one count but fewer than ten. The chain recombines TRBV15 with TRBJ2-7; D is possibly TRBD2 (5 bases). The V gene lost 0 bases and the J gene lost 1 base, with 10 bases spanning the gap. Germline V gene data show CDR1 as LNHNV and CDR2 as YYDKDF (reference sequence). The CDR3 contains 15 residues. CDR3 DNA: TGTGCCACCAGCAGAGATCCGGGGATTTCCTACGAGCAGTACTTC. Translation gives CATSRDPGISYEQYF.

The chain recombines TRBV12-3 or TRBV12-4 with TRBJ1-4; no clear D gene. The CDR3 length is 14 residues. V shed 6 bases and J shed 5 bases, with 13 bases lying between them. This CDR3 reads CASRGVFLNEKLFF. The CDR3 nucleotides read TGTGCCAGCAGGGGAGTCTTTTTGAATGAAAAACTGTTTTTT.

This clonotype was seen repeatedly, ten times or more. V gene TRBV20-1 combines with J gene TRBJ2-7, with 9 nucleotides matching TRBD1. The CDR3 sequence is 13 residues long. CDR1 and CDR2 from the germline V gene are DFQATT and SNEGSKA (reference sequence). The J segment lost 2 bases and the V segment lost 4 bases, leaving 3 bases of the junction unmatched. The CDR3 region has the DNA TGCAGTGCTACGACAGGGGGGACCTACGAGCAGTACTTC. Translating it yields CSATTGGTYEQYF.

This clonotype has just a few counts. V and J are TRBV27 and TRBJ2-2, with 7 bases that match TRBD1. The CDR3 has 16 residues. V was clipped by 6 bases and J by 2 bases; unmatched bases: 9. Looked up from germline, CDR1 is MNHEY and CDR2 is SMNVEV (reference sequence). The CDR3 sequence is CASSPGTAINTGELFF. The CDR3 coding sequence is TGTGCCAGCAGCCCAGGGACAGCCATAAACACCGGGGAGCTGTTTTTT.

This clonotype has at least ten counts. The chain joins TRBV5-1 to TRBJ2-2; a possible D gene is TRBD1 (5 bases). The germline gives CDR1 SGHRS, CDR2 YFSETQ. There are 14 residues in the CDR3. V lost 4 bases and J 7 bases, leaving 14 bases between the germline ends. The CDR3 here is CASSIPTVGGELFF. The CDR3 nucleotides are TGCGCCAGCAGCATACCGACAGTGGGCGGGGAGCTGTTTTTT. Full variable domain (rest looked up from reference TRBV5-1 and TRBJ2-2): KAGVTQTPRYLIKTRGQQVTLSCSPISGHRSVSWYQQTPGQGLQFLFEYFSETQRNKGNFPGRFSGRQFSNSRSEMNVSTLELGDSALYLCASSIPTVGGELFFGEGSRLTVL.

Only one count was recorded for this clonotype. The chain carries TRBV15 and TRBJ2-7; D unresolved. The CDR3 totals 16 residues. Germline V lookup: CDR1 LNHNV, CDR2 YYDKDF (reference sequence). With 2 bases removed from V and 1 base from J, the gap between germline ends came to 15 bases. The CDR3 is CATSRPNFLGSYEQYF. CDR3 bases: TGTGCCACCAGCAGACCAAACTTCCTGGGGTCCTACGAGCAGTACTTC.

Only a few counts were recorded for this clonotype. The CDR3 nucleotides read TGTGCCAGCAGTCCCGGGCCTTACACAGATACGCAGTATTTT. Amino acid sequence: CASSPGPYTDTQYF. The chain combines TRBV12-3 or TRBV12-4 with TRBJ2-3; no firm D call. Trimming took 5 bases from V and 2 from J, leaving 11 bases between them. The CDR3 contains 14 residues.

The CDR3 coding sequence is TGTGCCAGCAGTTACTCGAGGGGTGACTCTAAGCAGTTCTTC. Amino acid sequence: CASSYSRGDSKQFF. The V gene is TRBV6-5, the J gene TRBJ2-1; the D call may be TRBD1 or TRBD2 (5 bases each). Germline CDR1 reads MNHEY; CDR2 reads SVGAGI. The CDR3 spans 14 residues. V lost 0 bases, J lost 11 bases, and 14 bases lay in between.

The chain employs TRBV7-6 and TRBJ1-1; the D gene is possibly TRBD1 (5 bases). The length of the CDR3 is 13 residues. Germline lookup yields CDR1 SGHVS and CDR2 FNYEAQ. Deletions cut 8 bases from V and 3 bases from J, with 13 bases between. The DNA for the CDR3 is TGTGCCAGCCCCCAGGGTTATGACACTGAAGCTTTCTTT. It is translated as CASPQGYDTEAFF.

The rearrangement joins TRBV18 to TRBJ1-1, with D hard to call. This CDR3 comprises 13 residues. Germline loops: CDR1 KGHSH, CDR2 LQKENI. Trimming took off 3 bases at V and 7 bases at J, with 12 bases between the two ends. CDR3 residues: CASSPQGRNEAFF. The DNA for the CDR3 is TGTGCCAGCTCACCCCAAGGACGGAATGAAGCTTTCTTT.

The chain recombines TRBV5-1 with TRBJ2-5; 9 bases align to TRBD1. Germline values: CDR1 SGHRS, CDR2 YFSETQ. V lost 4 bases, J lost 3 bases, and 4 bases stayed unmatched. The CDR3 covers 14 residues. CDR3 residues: CASSRDRVEETQYF. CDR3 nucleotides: TGCGCCAGCAGCAGGGACAGGGTAGAAGAGACCCAGTACTTC.

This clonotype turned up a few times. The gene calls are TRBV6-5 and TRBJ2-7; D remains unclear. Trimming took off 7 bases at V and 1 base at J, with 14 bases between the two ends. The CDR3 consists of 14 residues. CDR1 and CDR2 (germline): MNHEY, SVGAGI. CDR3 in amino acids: CASTSRAKSYEQYF. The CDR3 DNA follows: TGTGCCAGCACTTCTAGGGCAAAGTCCTACGAGCAGTACTTC.

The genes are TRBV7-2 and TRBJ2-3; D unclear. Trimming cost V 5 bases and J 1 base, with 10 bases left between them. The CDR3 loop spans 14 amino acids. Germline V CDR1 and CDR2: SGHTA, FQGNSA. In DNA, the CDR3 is TGTGCCAGCAGCCAGAGGACGGGCACAGATACGCAGTATTTT. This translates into CASSQRTGTDTQYF.

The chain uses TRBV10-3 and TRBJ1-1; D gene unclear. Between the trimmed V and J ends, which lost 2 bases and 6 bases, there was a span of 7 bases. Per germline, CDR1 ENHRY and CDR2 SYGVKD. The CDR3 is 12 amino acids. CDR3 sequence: CAISETRAEAFF. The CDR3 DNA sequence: TGTGCCATCAGTGAGACACGGGCTGAAGCTTTCTTT.

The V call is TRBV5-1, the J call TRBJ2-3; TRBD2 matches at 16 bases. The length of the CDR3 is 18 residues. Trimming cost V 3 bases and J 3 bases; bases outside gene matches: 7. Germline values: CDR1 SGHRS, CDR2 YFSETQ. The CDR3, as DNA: TGCGCCAGCAGCTCCCCGGGACTAGCGGGGGGGCCGACAGATACGCAGTATTTT. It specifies CASSSPGLAGGPTDTQYF.

The CDR3 here is CAISGGTYTDTQYF. DNA for the CDR3: TGTGCCATCAGTGGGGGGACCTACACAGATACGCAGTATTTT. This rearrangement joins TRBV10-3 to TRBJ2-3; D is perhaps TRBD1 or TRBD2 (5 bases each). Germline V CDR1 and CDR2: ENHRY, SYGVKD. This CDR3 region has 14 residues. Trimming stripped 4 bases from V and 2 bases from J, with 10 bases between.

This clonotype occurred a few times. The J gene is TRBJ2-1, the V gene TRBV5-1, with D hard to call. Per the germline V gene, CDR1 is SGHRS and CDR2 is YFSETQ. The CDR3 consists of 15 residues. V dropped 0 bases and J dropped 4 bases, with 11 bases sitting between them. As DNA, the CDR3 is TGCGCCAGCAGCTTGGTTAGAACCCTATACAATGAGCAGTTCTTC. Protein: CASSLVRTLYNEQFF.

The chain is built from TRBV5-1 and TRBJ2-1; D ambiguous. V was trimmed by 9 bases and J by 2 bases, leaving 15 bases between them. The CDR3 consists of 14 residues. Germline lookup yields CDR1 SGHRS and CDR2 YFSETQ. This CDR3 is CATGPGSTYNEQFF. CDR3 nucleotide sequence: TGCGCCACCGGGCCGGGCTCTACCTACAATGAGCAGTTCTTC.

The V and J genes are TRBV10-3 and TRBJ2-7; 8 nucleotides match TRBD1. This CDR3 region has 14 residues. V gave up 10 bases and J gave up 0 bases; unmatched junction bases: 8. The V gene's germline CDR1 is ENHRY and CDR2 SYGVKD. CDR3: CATDRGPNSYEQYF. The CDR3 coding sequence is TGTGCCACCGACAGGGGCCCGAACTCCTACGAGCAGTACTTC.

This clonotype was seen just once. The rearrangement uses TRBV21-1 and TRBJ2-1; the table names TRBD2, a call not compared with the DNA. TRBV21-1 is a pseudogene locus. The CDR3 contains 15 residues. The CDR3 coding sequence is TGTGCCAGCAGCAAGGGACTACCCAGCTACAATGAGCAGTTCTTC. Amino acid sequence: CASSKGLPSYNEQFF.

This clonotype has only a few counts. Here the CDR3 DNA reads TGCAGTGCTAGAGACATAGCGGGGGTCTCAAGCTCCTACAATGAGCAGTTCTTC. It codes for CSARDIAGVSSSYNEQFF. The chain carries TRBV20-1 and TRBJ2-1; TRBD2 matches 9 bases. Trimming cost V 0 bases and J 0 bases; bases outside gene matches: 9. The CDR3 covers 18 residues. The germline V gene encodes CDR1 DFQATT and CDR2 SNEGSKA (reference sequence).

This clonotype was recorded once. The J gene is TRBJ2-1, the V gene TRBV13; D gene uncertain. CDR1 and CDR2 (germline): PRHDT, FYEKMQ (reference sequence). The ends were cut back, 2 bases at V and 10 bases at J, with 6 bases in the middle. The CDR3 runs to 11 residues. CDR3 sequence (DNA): TGTGCCAGCAGCTTATCGGAGGAGCAGTTCTTC. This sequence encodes CASSLSEEQFF.

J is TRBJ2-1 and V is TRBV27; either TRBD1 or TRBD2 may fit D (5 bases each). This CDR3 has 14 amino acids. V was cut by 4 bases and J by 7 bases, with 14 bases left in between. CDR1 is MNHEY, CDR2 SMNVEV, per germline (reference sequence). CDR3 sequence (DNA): TGTGCCAGCAGTTCCAACCAGGGACCTAATGAGCAGTTCTTC. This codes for CASSSNQGPNEQFF.

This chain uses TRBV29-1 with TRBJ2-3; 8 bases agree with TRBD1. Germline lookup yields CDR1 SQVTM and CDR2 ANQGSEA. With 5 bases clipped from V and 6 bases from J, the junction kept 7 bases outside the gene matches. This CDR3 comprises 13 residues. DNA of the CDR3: TGCAGCGTTTCAGGACAGGGTGGGGATACGCAGTATTTT. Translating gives CSVSGQGGDTQYF.

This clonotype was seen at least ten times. The CDR3 DNA reads TGTGCCATCAGGGGACTAGCGGGGGAGAGCTCCTACGAGCAGTACTTC. Translating it yields CAIRGLAGESSYEQYF. This sequence joins TRBV10-3 and TRBJ2-7, with 14 bases lining up with TRBD2. The CDR3 is made up of 16 amino acids. The germline V gene encodes CDR1 ENHRY and CDR2 SYGVKD. Trimming removed 6 bases from V and 0 bases from J; junction bases left unmatched: 4.

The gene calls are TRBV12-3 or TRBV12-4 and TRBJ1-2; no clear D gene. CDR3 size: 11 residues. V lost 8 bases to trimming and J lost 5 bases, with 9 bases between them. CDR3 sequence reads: CASEKNYGYTF. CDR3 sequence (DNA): TGTGCCAGCGAGAAAAATTATGGCTACACCTTC.